These T cell receptor beta chains were read from a single sample in a study of long-term antiretroviral therapy in people with HIV. Profiling relied on immunoSEQ multiplex PCR, and the TCRdb table lists in-frame clones only, not all of them. The sample has 31,000 or so clones; 75% to 90% are singletons. Specimen: unsorted PBMCs, collected roughly 5 years before starting antiretroviral therapy. The receptors were gathered from a man in his forties or fifties with HIV. Each CDR3 is given with its conserved first and last residue. The order of the fields is clone size, J gene, D gene, V gene, CDR3 DNA, CDR3 protein. A D gene is named only where the DNA matches it firmly. Expanded clones are given a class, and other clones once, few, many or no size at all.

NA	TRBJ2-2	NA	TRBV6-6	TGTGCCAGCAGTCACAGGACAGTAAACACCGGGGAGCTGTTTTTT	CASSHRTVNTGELFF
NA	TRBJ2-3	NA	TRBV30	TGTGCCTGGACCACCACAGATACGCAGTATTTT	CAWTTTDTQYF
few	TRBJ1-2	NA	TRBV19	TGTGCCAGTAGTATACCATGGGGCTATGGCTACACCTTC	CASSIPWGYGYTF
once	TRBJ2-3	NA	TRBV14	TGTGCCAGCAGCCAGACAGATCCTAGCACAGATACGCAGTATTTT	CASSQTDPSTDTQYF
NA	TRBJ1-2	NA	TRBV5-6	TGTGCCAGCAGCCCTGGGGGGGCGAGTTCGAGCTATGGCTACACCTTC	CASSPGGASSSYGYTF
NA	TRBJ2-7	TRBD2	TRBV5-4	TGTGCCAGCAGCCAGCGCCGGACTAGCTCCTACGAGCAGTACTTC	CASSQRRTSSYEQYF
NA	TRBJ2-3	NA	TRBV11-3	TGTGCCAGCAGCCCATACCGGGGCACAGATACGCAGTATTTT	CASSPYRGTDTQYF
NA	TRBJ2-1	NA	TRBV11-2	TGTGCCAGCAGCTTATGGGGAAGGGGGGGAGTAGATGAGCAGTTCTTC	CASSLWGRGGVDEQFF
NA	TRBJ2-7	NA	TRBV15	TGTGCCACCAGCGGAATAGGGACGGCTACCTACGAGCAGTACTTC	CATSGIGTATYEQYF
NA	TRBJ2-3	NA	TRBV5-5	TGTGCCAGCATCCCCCTTTCTAGCACAGATACGCAGTATTTT	CASIPLSSTDTQYF
NA	TRBJ2-3	TRBD2	TRBV19	TGTGCCAGTACCCCGACTAGCGGGTACACAGATACGCAGTATTTT	CASTPTSGYTDTQYF
NA	TRBJ2-1	NA	TRBV5-4	TGTGCCAGCAGCTTGGAGGCGGGGGCCCCTGGCAATGAGCAGTTCTTC	CASSLEAGAPGNEQFF
NA	TRBJ2-7	TRBD1	TRBV6-5	TGTGCCAGCAGGACGACAGGGACAAGCTCCTACGAGCAGTACTTC	CASRTTGTSSYEQYF
NA	TRBJ2-1	NA	TRBV11-2	TGTGCCAGCAGCTGGGCGGTGGGCTCCTACAATGAGCAGTTCTTC	CASSWAVGSYNEQFF
NA	TRBJ2-3	NA	TRBV28	TGTGCCAGCAGTTTCTGGGGGGGGCAAGGAAGCACAGATACGCAGTATTTT	CASSFWGGQGSTDTQYF
NA	TRBJ2-3	NA	TRBV9	TGTGCCAGCAGCGTAGTGGGCACAGATACGCAGTATTTT	CASSVVGTDTQYF
few	TRBJ2-5	TRBD2	TRBV15	TGTGCCACCAGCGGGGGGACAAGCGGGGGGGAGACCCAGTACTTC	CATSGGTSGGETQYF
NA	TRBJ2-5	NA	TRBV18	TGTGCCAGCTCACCGTTTGGAAACCAAGAGACCCAGTACTTC	CASSPFGNQETQYF
NA	TRBJ2-5	NA	TRBV5-1	TGCGCCAGCAGCTTGCGCAACAACCAAGAGACCCAGTACTTC	CASSLRNNQETQYF
NA	TRBJ2-1	TRBD2	TRBV6-5	TGTGCCAGCAGGCAACTAGCGGAGTCCTACAATGAGCAGTTCTTC	CASRQLAESYNEQFF
NA	TRBJ2-1	NA	TRBV13	TGTGCCAGCAGCCTACGGGATAGCGGCCTCAATGAGCAGTTCTTC	CASSLRDSGLNEQFF
NA	TRBJ2-7	NA	TRBV4-1	TGCGCCAGCAGCCCGGAGGTGGGGGGAATGTACGAGCAGTACTTC	CASSPEVGGMYEQYF
NA	TRBJ2-7	NA	TRBV2	TGTGCCAGCAGTGATCCCAACGACGGATCCTACGAGCAGTACTTC	CASSDPNDGSYEQYF
NA	TRBJ2-7	NA	TRBV6-1	TGTGCCAGCAGTAGGGGGTACGAGCAGTACTTC	CASSRGYEQYF
NA	TRBJ1-2	TRBD1	TRBV11-2	TGTGCCAGCAGCTTTACAGGGGCGGGAGGCTATGGCTACACCTTC	CASSFTGAGGYGYTF
NA	TRBJ2-7	NA	TRBV7-8	TGTGCCAGCAGCTCCGCAGGGCTCACCTCCTACGAGCAGTACTTC	CASSSAGLTSYEQYF
NA	TRBJ1-2	NA	TRBV7-9	TGTGCCAGCAGCCAGAGCTTCGTGGATGGCTACACCTTC	CASSQSFVDGYTF
NA	TRBJ2-2	NA	TRBV30	TGTGCCTGGAAGAAGGCAGGCCACACCGGGGAGCTGTTTTTT	CAWKKAGHTGELFF
NA	TRBJ2-7	TRBD2	TRBV6-6	TGTGCCAGCAGTTGGGCAGCGGGAGAAACTTACGAGCAGTACTTC	CASSWAAGETYEQYF
NA	TRBJ2-2	TRBD1	TRBV5-1	TGCGCCAGCAGATTAATCGGGACAGGGACGACCGGGGAGCTGTTTTTT	CASRLIGTGTTGELFF
NA	TRBJ1-2	NA	TRBV2	TGTGCCAGCAGTCTCGACGCCGGTGGTGGCTACACCTTC	CASSLDAGGGYTF
NA	TRBJ2-7	TRBD1	TRBV6-5	TGTGCCAGCAGGCGAATAGGACAGGCCCACGAGCAGTACTTC	CASRRIGQAHEQYF
NA	TRBJ1-1	NA	TRBV9	TGTGCCAGCAGCGTATCACCAAGGGGGACCACTGAAGCTTTCTTT	CASSVSPRGTTEAFF
NA	TRBJ2-2	TRBD1	TRBV11-3	TGTGCCAGCAGCCAGGACAGGGGCGCGCCCGGGGAGCTGTTTTTT	CASSQDRGAPGELFF
NA	TRBJ2-1	TRBD2	TRBV10-1	TGCGCCAGCAGTGAGTCTAGCGGGTCCCTCTCCTACAATGAGCAGTTCTTC	CASSESSGSLSYNEQFF
NA	TRBJ2-7	NA	TRBV9	TGTGCCAGCAGCCCACCGGGGACCACCTACGAGCAGTACTTC	CASSPPGTTYEQYF
medium-sized	TRBJ2-7	TRBD2	TRBV29-1	TGCAGCGTCTCGGGACTAGCGGCCTTTAGCTCCTACGAGCAGTACTTC	CSVSGLAAFSSYEQYF
few	TRBJ2-1	NA	TRBV7-9	TGTGCCAGCCTGGTGGACTCCTACAATGAGCAGTTCTTC	CASLVDSYNEQFF
NA	TRBJ2-1	NA	TRBV7-2	TGTGCCAGCAGCTTATCTTGGGGCGAGCAGTTCTTC	CASSLSWGEQFF
NA	TRBJ2-7	NA	TRBV11-1	TGTGCCAGCAGCCCAGGCAGGTGGGACTACGAGCAGTACTTC	CASSPGRWDYEQYF
NA	TRBJ2-7	NA	TRBV9	TGTGCCAGCAGCGTTATCACGGAGGGAGAGCAGTACTTC	CASSVITEGEQYF
NA	TRBJ2-6	NA	TRBV7-2	TGTGCCAGCAGCCCGCCGGGTATCTCTGGGGCCAACGTCCTGACTTTC	CASSPPGISGANVLTF
NA	TRBJ2-1	TRBD2	TRBV7-6	TGTGCCAGCAGCGTTTCCGGGACTAGCGTATACAATGAGCAGTTCTTC	CASSVSGTSVYNEQFF
NA	TRBJ1-5	NA	TRBV7-9	TGTGCCAGCAGCTTAGTAGGGGGGGGTCAGCCCCAGCATTTT	CASSLVGGGQPQHF
NA	TRBJ1-2	NA	TRBV30	TGTGCCTGGAGTGAGAACCTCTATGGCTACACCTTC	CAWSENLYGYTF